This TCR beta chain was retrieved from a study of shared clonotypes between healthy human individuals. Method: immunoSEQ multiplex PCR; TCRdb's copy keeps in-frame clones and lacks some. The data contain approximately 2.3 million clones, approximately 95% of them singletons. Trimming cost V 5 bases and J 2 bases, with 19 bases left between them. CDR1 MGHRA and CDR2 YSYEKL come from the germline V gene. The CDR3 loop spans 16 amino acids. Source material: naive CD4+ T cells from PBMCs. Indicated subset: CD45RA+ positively selected. The sequence was collected from a man younger than 30 in good health. Some clones in this sample may be carry-over from other donors' samples. The rearrangement links TRBV4-1 to TRBJ2-7, with D maybe TRBD1 (6 bases). The CDR3 bases are TGCGCCAGCAGCTCCCCGCCGGGACAACTGACCTACGAGCAGTACTTC. Its translation: CASSSPPGQLTYEQYF.